In this sample, the clone carrying this T cell receptor (beta chain) turned up once. Clones were sequenced by immunoSEQ multiplex PCR, and TCRdb holds only the in-frame ones, with some missing. The sample yields about 130,000 clones, over 60% seen once. This entry comes from a study of cytotoxic CD8 clonotypes in ibrutinib-treated CLL. This CDR3 has 12 residues. V gave up 10 bases and J gave up 3 bases, with 13 bases separating them. CDR1 MDHEN and CDR2 SYDVKM come from the germline V gene. The specimen was PBMCs, collected after 12 months of ibrutinib treatment. The V call is TRBV28, the J call TRBJ2-7; D gene uncertain. The TCR sequence derives from a human donor with chronic lymphocytic leukemia. The CDR3 protein is CATDNVGYEQYF. CDR3 DNA sequence: TGTGCCACCGATAACGTGGGCTACGAGCAGTACTTC.